One and the same sample provided the 7 T cell receptor beta chains below, sequenced in a study of blood T cell repertoires in COVID-19. Here immunoSEQ multiplex PCR was the method, and the copy in TCRdb shows in-frame clones only, minus some. The profile shows about 300,000 clones, roughly 89% of them singletons. The specimen was peripheral blood. The receptors originated from a woman in her 30s with COVID-19, enrolled during active disease.

This clone was seen ten or more times. The rearrangement joins TRBV29-1 to TRBJ1-3; 8 positions match TRBD1. V lost 6 bases and J lost 4; bases outside the gene matches: 5. Germline CDR1 and CDR2: SQVTM and ANQGSEA. The CDR3 has 13 amino acids. The CDR3 DNA reads as TGCAGCGTCTCGGACAGGGCAGGAAACACCATATATTTT. This encodes CSVSDRAGNTIYF.

The chain has TRBV9 and TRBJ2-3, with D hard to call. V was cut by 6 bases and J by 4 bases, with 18 bases left in between. Per the germline V gene, CDR1 is SGDLS and CDR2 is YYNGEE. This CDR3 comprises 15 residues. CDR3 loop: CASTQVKLRADTQYF. DNA of the CDR3: TGTGCCAGCACCCAAGTGAAGTTACGGGCAGATACGCAGTATTTT.

The chain links TRBV30 to TRBJ2-7; D possibly corresponds to TRBD2 (5 bases). Germline assignment: CDR1 GTSNPN and CDR2 SVGIG (reference sequence). CDR3 length: 11 amino acids. V was cut by 4 bases and J by 5 bases, with 9 bases left in between. The DNA for the CDR3 is TGTGCCTGGACGTACGGGAACGAGCAGTACTTC. This translates into CAWTYGNEQYF.

V is TRBV15 and J is TRBJ1-3, with a possible D match to TRBD1 (6 bases). The CDR3 has 16 amino acids. Germline CDR1 is LNHNV and CDR2 is YYDKDF (reference sequence). V lost 3 bases to trimming and J lost 2 bases, with 14 bases between them. In DNA, the CDR3 is TGTGCCACCAGCAGCCCTACAGGGACCCCTGGAAACACCATATATTTT. This encodes CATSSPTGTPGNTIYF. Drawing the rest from reference TRBV15 and TRBJ1-3, the complete variable domain is DAMVIQNPRYQVTQFGKPVTLSCSQTLNHNVMYWYQQKSSQAPKLLFHYYDKDFNNEADTPDNFQSRRPNTSFCFLDIRSPGLGDTAMYLCATSSPTGTPGNTIYFGEGSWLTVV.

This clone was observed a single time. V usage is TRBV4-1 and J usage is TRBJ2-7; TRBD2 agrees at 9 bases. The CDR3 has 15 amino acids. V lost 1 base and J lost 0; bases outside the gene matches: 1. In germline, CDR1 is MGHRA, CDR2 YSYEKL. The CDR3: CASSQGLADSYEQYF. CDR3 coding DNA: TGCGCCAGCAGCCAAGGACTAGCGGACTCCTACGAGCAGTACTTC.

This clone was seen a single time. The gene calls are TRBV5-1 and TRBJ1-3, with D hard to call. The V and J ends lost 1 base and 3 bases respectively, with 17 bases between them. Per the germline V gene, CDR1 is SGHRS and CDR2 is YFSETQ. This CDR3 is 17 amino acids long. CDR3 in DNA: TGCGCCAGCAGCTTGCAACCCGGGAACCGCGATGGAAACACCATATATTTT. Its translation is CASSLQPGNRDGNTIYF.

The chain links TRBV11-3 to TRBJ1-6; 7 bases fit TRBD1. The CDR3 is 13 residues long. J gave up 10 bases and V 4 bases, and 4 bases lay outside the gene matches. CDR1 is SGHNT, CDR2 YENEEA, per germline. CDR3 in DNA: TGTGCCAGCAGCTCGACAGGGATCTCACCCCTCCACTTT. Encoded protein: CASSSTGISPLHF.